One and the same sample provided the 2 T cell receptor beta chains below, sequenced in a study of T cells in localized non-small cell lung cancer. Measured with immunoSEQ multiplex PCR; TCRdb has only the in-frame clones, and not every one. The sample holds roughly 16,000 clones, around 89% seen once. The sequences come from peripheral blood, collected before any cancer treatment. The receptors were gathered from an older female donor with stage III squamous cell lung carcinoma.

A single count supports this clone. The chain is built from TRBV18 and TRBJ2-1, with TRBD1 matching 12 bases. Germline assignment: CDR1 KGHSH and CDR2 LQKENI. The length of the CDR3 is 16 residues. The junction had 10 bases not matched to a gene; V was cut back by 0 bases and J by 13 bases. The CDR3 loop is CASSPPAIGDRGPQFF. DNA of the CDR3: TGTGCCAGCTCACCACCGGCGATAGGGGACAGGGGGCCTCAGTTCTTC.

Only one count was recorded for this clone. The gene calls are TRBV2 and TRBJ2-7; D is perhaps TRBD1 (5 bases). Germline values: CDR1 SNHLY, CDR2 FYNNEI. The CDR3 runs 12 residues. Trimming took 7 bases from V and 3 from J, leaving 10 bases between them. The CDR3 reads CASTDRGYEQYF. The CDR3 region has the DNA TGTGCCAGCACCGACAGAGGCTACGAGCAGTACTTC.